Each of the 32 T cell receptor beta chains below was sequenced from the same sample in a study of blood T cell repertoires in COVID-19. Libraries were prepared by immunoSEQ multiplex PCR; TCRdb keeps only in-frame clonotypes and omits some of them. The sample shows roughly 80,000 clones, approximately 88% of them seen only once. The sample comprised peripheral blood. These receptors came from a man aged 45 to 65 with active COVID-19.

The V gene is TRBV5-4, the J gene TRBJ2-7, with D tentatively TRBD2 (6 bases). Germline values: CDR1 SGHNT, CDR2 YYREEE (reference sequence). CDR3 length equals 13 residues. Trimming pared 4 bases from V and 7 bases from J, leaving 15 bases between. The CDR3 reads CASSLTTRQEQYF. The CDR3 coding sequence is TGTGCCAGCAGCCTCACGACTAGGCAAGAGCAGTACTTC.

This rearrangement joins TRBV7-8 to TRBJ2-7, with D perhaps matching TRBD1 (5 bases). Trimming took 5 bases from V and 2 from J, leaving 25 bases between them. Germline values: CDR1 SGHVS, CDR2 FQNEAQ. The CDR3 has 18 residues. CDR3 bases: TGTGCCAGCAGCCCATCACTCCGGCAGGGCTCCACGACCTACGAGCAGTACTTC. Translated: CASSPSLRQGSTTYEQYF. Full variable domain (missing parts from reference TRBV7-8 and TRBJ2-7): GAGVSQSPRYKVAKRGQDVALRCDPISGHVSLFWYQQALGQGPEFLTYFQNEAQLDKSGLPSDRFFAERPEGSVSTLKIQRTQQEDSAVYLCASSPSLRQGSTTYEQYFGPGTRLTVT.

This clone occurred once. The chain combines TRBV19 with TRBJ2-7; D possibly corresponds to TRBD2 (6 bases). Trimming took 3 bases from V and 2 from J, leaving 11 bases between them. The CDR3 totals 14 residues. Germline CDR1 and CDR2: LNHDA and SQIVND (reference sequence). CDR3 nucleotides: TGTGCCAGTAGTATTGGAGGGGCGGCCTACGAGCAGTACTTC. This gives the protein CASSIGGAAYEQYF.

The J gene is TRBJ1-1, the V gene TRBV4-3; 7 bases are a match to TRBD1. CDR1 LGHNA and CDR2 YSLEER come from the germline V gene. V dropped 0 bases and J dropped 10; count of bases not matched to a gene: 8. The CDR3 totals 14 residues. The CDR3 loop reads CASSQERQGDRAFF. CDR3 sequence (DNA): TGCGCCAGCAGCCAAGAAAGGCAGGGGGACCGAGCTTTCTTT.

The chain is built from TRBV29-1 and TRBJ2-3; the match to TRBD2 covers 9 bases. There are 16 residues in the CDR3. Germline CDR1 reads SQVTM; CDR2 reads ANQGSEA. The V segment lost 2 bases and the J segment 4 bases; nucleotides outside the gene matches: 10. CDR3 in amino acids: CSVEQGREGYPDTQYF. For the CDR3, the DNA is TGCAGCGTTGAACAGGGGCGGGAGGGATATCCAGATACGCAGTATTTT.

V gene TRBV18 combines with J gene TRBJ2-3; 8 bases are a match to TRBD2. Losses at the gene ends were 1 base for V and 1 base for J; bases not matched to a gene: 10. Per the germline V gene, CDR1 is KGHSH and CDR2 is LQKENI. This CDR3 comprises 18 residues. This CDR3 is CASSPLGLSGGRTDTQYF. The CDR3 DNA is TGTGCCAGCTCACCACTAGGATTGAGCGGGGGCCGCACAGATACGCAGTATTTT. The complete variable domain, with remaining parts taken from reference TRBV18 and TRBJ2-3, reads NAGVMQNPRHLVRRRGQEARLRCSPMKGHSHVYWYRQLPEEGLKFMVYLQKENIIDESGMPKERFSAEFPKEGPSILRIQQVVRGDSAAYFCASSPLGLSGGRTDTQYFGPGTRLTVL.

This rearrangement joins TRBV7-6 to TRBJ2-5; 7 positions match TRBD1. The J segment lost 4 bases and the V segment lost 5 bases, leaving 13 bases of the junction unmatched. Per germline, CDR1 SGHVS and CDR2 FNYEAQ. This CDR3 is 16 amino acids long. The CDR3 spells CASSTNRLDRAETQYF. The CDR3, as DNA: TGTGCCAGCAGCACGAACCGACTCGACAGGGCAGAGACCCAGTACTTC.

The chain recombines TRBV6-1 with TRBJ1-2; 10 positions agree with TRBD1. The CDR3 is made up of 15 amino acids. J was trimmed by 8 bases and V by 1 base; bases with no gene match: 7. Germline V CDR1 and CDR2: MNHNS, SASEGT. The CDR3 reads CASSEERDRGGGYTF. Written as DNA, the CDR3 is TGTGCCAGCAGTGAAGAGCGGGACAGGGGAGGAGGCTACACCTTC.

Concerning this clone: Sequence at one end of the junction differs from germline and may be a read error. V usage is TRBV5-1 and J usage is TRBJ2-1; 7 bases align to TRBD1. Germline V CDR1 and CDR2: SGHRS, YFSETQ. CDR3 length equals 14 residues. The CDR3, as DNA: TGCGCCAGCAGCTTCGGGACAGCCTACGATGAGCAGTTCTTC. Protein product: CASSFGTAYDEQFF.

This chain links TRBV7-3 with TRBJ2-3; D unclear. The CDR3 runs to 17 residues. Germline V gives CDR1 SGHTA, CDR2 FQGTGA. V lost 0 bases and J lost 6, with 19 bases in between. The CDR3 protein is CASSLTGLMRMSDTQYF. Written as DNA, the CDR3 is TGTGCCAGCAGCTTAACTGGTCTAATGAGGATGTCGGATACGCAGTATTTT.

The chain uses TRBV7-9 and TRBJ1-6; 7 positions agree with TRBD1. Germline assignment: CDR1 SEHNR and CDR2 FQNEAQ (reference sequence). This CDR3 is 15 amino acids long. Unmatched junction bases numbered 5, after V lost 4 bases and J lost 5 bases. In DNA form, the CDR3 reads TGTGCCAGCAGCTCCCAGGGACAGCATAATTCACCCCTCCACTTT. It translates to CASSSQGQHNSPLHF. The complete variable domain, with remaining parts taken from reference TRBV7-9 and TRBJ1-6, reads DTGVSQNPRHKITKRGQNVTFRCDPISEHNRLYWYRQTLGQGPEFLTYFQNEAQLEKSRLLSDRFSAERPKGSFSTLEIQRTEQGDSAMYLCASSSQGQHNSPLHFGNGTRLTVT.

This clone came up once. V is TRBV9 and J is TRBJ2-1; 7 nucleotides match TRBD1. CDR1 and CDR2 (germline): SGDLS, YYNGEE. J lost 8 bases, V lost 4 bases, and 9 bases had no gene match. The length of the CDR3 is 14 residues. The CDR3 nucleotides are TGTGCCAGCAGCAGCACCCTACAGGGGTATGAGCAGTTCTTC. Protein sequence: CASSSTLQGYEQFF. Together with reference TRBV9 and TRBJ2-1, the CDR3 gives the full variable domain: DSGVTQTPKHLITATGQRVTLRCSPRSGDLSVYWYQQSLDQGLQFLIQYYNGEERAKGNILERFSAQQFPDLHSELNLSSLELGDSALYFCASSSTLQGYEQFFGPGTRLTVL.

The rearrangement uses TRBV28 and TRBJ2-7; 10 bases line up with TRBD2. The CDR3 loop spans 17 amino acids. J lost 5 bases, V lost 7 bases, and 17 bases had no gene match. The germline CDR1 and CDR2 sequences are MDHEN and SYDVKM. In nucleotides, the CDR3 is TGTGCCAGCACTATAGCGGGAGGAGGAAAGGGTTCCCACGAGCAGTACTTC. This translates into CASTIAGGGKGSHEQYF.

The chain combines TRBV2 with TRBJ2-7; D call uncertain. The ends were cut back, 2 bases at V and 3 bases at J, with 2 bases in the middle. This CDR3 is built from 11 residues. From germline, CDR1 is SNHLY and CDR2 FYNNEI. CDR3 in amino acids: CASSEYYEQYF. CDR3 sequence (DNA): TGTGCCAGCAGTGAATACTACGAGCAGTACTTC.

The chain joins TRBV19 to TRBJ2-3, with 7 bases identical to TRBD2. Per germline, CDR1 LNHDA and CDR2 SQIVND (reference sequence). The V gene end was trimmed by 8 bases and the J gene end by 2 bases; junction bases not matched to a gene: 7. The CDR3 sequence is 14 residues long. The CDR3 nucleotides read TGTGCCAGTTCATCTAGCGGTCACACAGATACGCAGTATTTT. Amino acid sequence: CASSSSGHTDTQYF.

The chain combines TRBV30 with TRBJ1-5; TRBD1 is a possible D gene (6 bases). Germline values: CDR1 GTSNPN, CDR2 SVGIG (reference sequence). This CDR3 region has 16 residues. V gave up 3 bases and J gave up 0 bases, with 15 bases separating them. For the CDR3, the DNA is TGTGCCTGGAGCGCTAAAGGGGGTTATAGCAATCAGCCCCAGCATTTT. This sequence encodes CAWSAKGGYSNQPQHF.

CDR3 DNA: TGTGCCAGCACCCTAGACAGGGGTAAACAGACCCAGTACTTC. Amino acid sequence: CASTLDRGKQTQYF. The chain uses TRBV28 and TRBJ2-5; 8 nucleotides line up with TRBD1. The CDR3 sequence is 14 residues long. The germline gives CDR1 MDHEN, CDR2 SYDVKM. V lost 7 bases and J lost 6; bases outside the gene matches: 10.

The DNA for the CDR3 is TGTGCCAGCAGGCGACTAGCGGGAGCGTACGAGCAGTACTTC. Residues: CASRRLAGAYEQYF. J is TRBJ2-7 and V is TRBV11-2; 12 nucleotides line up with TRBD2. CDR1 is SGHAT and CDR2 is FQNNGV in the germline V gene. The junction had 4 bases not matched to a gene; V was cut back by 6 bases and J by 4 bases. CDR3 length: 14 residues.

The V gene is TRBV7-9, the J gene TRBJ2-3; perhaps TRBD2 as D (6 bases). V gave up 3 bases and J gave up 6 bases, with 16 bases separating them. The CDR3 is 15 amino acids. Germline V gene lookup returns CDR1 SEHNR and CDR2 FQNEAQ (reference sequence). The CDR3 nucleotides read TGTGCCAGCAGCTTCCGACGGGGGAGTGGGGATACGCAGTATTTT. Amino acid sequence: CASSFRRGSGDTQYF.

In this sample, this clone turned up a few times. The gene calls are TRBV10-3 and TRBJ1-5; a possible D gene is TRBD1 (5 bases). Germline V gives CDR1 ENHRY, CDR2 SYGVKD. The CDR3 runs 15 residues. V lost 4 bases, J lost 2 bases, and 12 bases lay in between. CDR3: CAISGRGSGNQPQHF. The CDR3 DNA is TGTGCCATCAGTGGACGGGGGTCTGGCAATCAGCCCCAGCATTTT.

The V call is TRBV5-4, the J call TRBJ2-2, with 13 nucleotides matching TRBD2. CDR3 size: 18 residues. The V segment lost 4 bases and the J segment 1 base; nucleotides outside the gene matches: 7. Germline V gene data show CDR1 as SGHNT and CDR2 as YYREEE (reference sequence). CDR3 residues: CASSGGLAGNLNTGELFF. The DNA for the CDR3 is TGTGCCAGCAGCGGGGGACTAGCGGGGAACTTGAACACCGGGGAGCTGTTTTTT.

DNA for the CDR3: TGTGCCAGCAGCTTGACCCGGACAGAGTTCCAAGAGACCCAGTACTTC. This gives the protein CASSLTRTEFQETQYF. The V call is TRBV5-4, the J call TRBJ2-5; a weak D match, TRBD1 (6 bases). Germline V gene lookup returns CDR1 SGHNT and CDR2 YYREEE (reference sequence). The CDR3 contains 16 residues. V lost 1 base to trimming and J lost 1 base, with 14 bases between them.

The rearrangement joins TRBV5-6 to TRBJ1-4, with D perhaps TRBD1 (5 bases). V was cut by 1 base and J by 6 bases, with 10 bases left in between. The CDR3 runs to 14 residues. CDR1 and CDR2 from the germline V gene are SGHDT and YYEEEE. The CDR3 region has the DNA TGTGCCAGCAGCTTGTTGGGCAGGGATGAAAAACTGTTTTTT. It specifies CASSLLGRDEKLFF.

The chain carries TRBV27 and TRBJ2-1; 8 nucleotides match TRBD1. Germline V lookup: CDR1 MNHEY, CDR2 SMNVEV (reference sequence). Trimming cost V 5 bases and J 7 bases; bases outside gene matches: 7. CDR3 length: 14 residues. CDR3 sequence reads: CASSDRGPTNEQFF. CDR3 nucleotides: TGTGCCAGCAGTGACAGGGGACCAACAAATGAGCAGTTCTTC.

V is TRBV5-4 and J is TRBJ2-5; 12 bases map to TRBD2. Germline values: CDR1 SGHNT, CDR2 YYREEE (reference sequence). Trimming cost V 4 bases and J 0 bases; bases outside gene matches: 7. This CDR3 is built from 17 residues. The CDR3 DNA sequence: TGTGCCAGCAGCCGGACTAGCGGGATGGGTTACCAAGAGACCCAGTACTTC. Translated, it gives CASSRTSGMGYQETQYF. Full variable domain (missing parts from reference TRBV5-4 and TRBJ2-5): ETGVTQSPTHLIKTRGQQVTLRCSSQSGHNTVSWYQQALGQGPQFIFQYYREEENGRGNFPPRFSGLQFPNYSSELNVNALELDDSALYLCASSRTSGMGYQETQYFGPGTRLLVL.

There are a few counts of this clone. V gene TRBV5-4 combines with J gene TRBJ2-3; 7 bases are shared with TRBD2. The junction had 4 bases not matched to a gene; V was cut back by 0 bases and J by 0 bases. The CDR3 totals 16 residues. The V gene's germline CDR1 is SGHNT and CDR2 YYREEE (reference sequence). The chain's CDR3 is CASSLGAGVSTDTQYF. In nucleotides, the CDR3 is TGTGCCAGCAGCTTGGGGGCGGGGGTTAGCACAGATACGCAGTATTTT.

The sample holds one count of this clone. The rearrangement joins TRBV2 to TRBJ2-2; TRBD1 is a possible D gene (6 bases). Germline CDR1 reads SNHLY; CDR2 reads FYNNEI. This CDR3 comprises 15 residues. Trimming took 9 bases from V and 1 from J, leaving 15 bases between them. The CDR3 DNA reads as TGTGCCAGAGGGGGTCGGGGCGGGAACACCGGGGAGCTGTTTTTT. Its translation is CARGGRGGNTGELFF.

V gene TRBV6-1 combines with J gene TRBJ1-4, with 10 bases that match TRBD1. Germline V gene sequence: CDR1 MNHNS, CDR2 SASEGT. The CDR3 consists of 16 residues. V lost 4 bases, J lost 7 bases, and 9 bases stayed unmatched. This chain's CDR3 is CASSVGTGANFEKLFF. The CDR3 DNA is TGTGCCAGCAGTGTCGGGACAGGGGCAAATTTTGAAAAACTGTTTTTT.

V gene TRBV9 combines with J gene TRBJ2-7, with 8 positions matching TRBD1. The CDR3 runs to 13 residues. Unmatched junction bases numbered 1, after V lost 1 base and J lost 4 bases. Germline V gene data show CDR1 as SGDLS and CDR2 as YYNGEE. CDR3 coding DNA: TGTGCCAGCAGCGTAAACAGGGGGTACGAGCAGTACTTC. Encoded protein: CASSVNRGYEQYF.

This chain connects TRBV19 to TRBJ1-5; a possible D gene is TRBD1 (6 bases). The V gene's germline CDR1 is LNHDA and CDR2 SQIVND (reference sequence). The CDR3 has 14 amino acids. V was clipped by 6 bases and J by 7 bases, with 16 bases between them. DNA of the CDR3: TGTGCCAGTAGCCCGAACGACAGGTTGCAGCCCCAGCATTTT. Its protein product is CASSPNDRLQPQHF.

The V and J genes are TRBV3-1 (or the pseudogene TRBV3-2) and TRBJ1-2; TRBD1 might be the D (6 bases). The CDR3 consists of 17 residues. Germline V gene lookup returns CDR1 LGHDT and CDR2 YNNKEL (reference sequence). Trimming stripped 4 bases from V and 0 bases from J, with 18 bases between. The CDR3 nucleotides read TGTGCCAGCAGCCCCAGGGGCAGGGGCTCCGCTAACTATGGCTACACCTTC. The encoded protein is CASSPRGRGSANYGYTF.

The chain carries TRBV24-1 and TRBJ2-2; no definite D call. Germline-derived CDR1 and CDR2 are KGHDR and SFDVKD. The CDR3 loop spans 15 amino acids. The V and J ends lost 3 bases and 1 base respectively, with 8 bases between them. CDR3 sequence reads: CATSDAQVNTGELFF. CDR3 bases: TGTGCCACCAGTGATGCTCAGGTGAACACCGGGGAGCTGTTTTTT.